This T cell receptor beta chain derives from a study of post-analysis software for immune sequencing data. For the study at large: The disease courses covered relapsing-remitting, secondary progressive and progressive-relapsing multiple sclerosis.

CDR1 SGHRS and CDR2 YFSETQ come from the germline V gene. This CDR3 has 16 amino acids. Points on this clonotype: Antigen specificity is unknown.

Every TCR beta cDNA library bore unique molecular identifiers. The T cell input of about 1 to 10 million gave approximately 460,000 cDNA molecules. TCRdb processed the PCR reads anew with MiXCR; each CDR3 protein has one entry. The data hold some 690,000 distinct CDR3 sequences, with about 60% observed a single time. Study results and caveats: Those with multiple sclerosis, the patient group, showed significantly lower normalized Chao1 diversity than controls. Patients carried 4 or 5 TRBV segments more frequently than controls did, and TRBV5-6, TRBV5-1 and TRBV20-1 were among them.

The clonotype was recovered from a girl aged 2-10 years with multiple sclerosis. The rearrangement links TRBV5-1 to TRBJ2-7, with a tentative D call TRBD2 (5 bases). The J call could be wrong; TRBJ2-5 is a better fit for the DNA end. Specimen: blood. The CDR3 DNA reads as TGCGCCAGCAGGCCTAGAACTAGATCCACGTGGGAGACCCAGTACTTC. The encoded protein is CASRPRTRSTWETQYF.